This T cell receptor beta chain was found in a study of blood T cell repertoires in COVID-19. Study in general: Collection of acute and convalescent COVID-19 samples took place in the United States, Italy and Spain.

Original handling: Estimates of nucleated cell counts were drawn from the amplification of reference gene primers. Repertoires were generated with immunoSEQ multiplex PCR, while TCRdb's copy carries only in-frame clones and drops some. The V and J calls and the clone size are those of that table, but D and trimming were determined from the DNA. The sample yields roughly 53,000 clones, around 86% seen once. Germline V CDR1 and CDR2: LGHNA, YNFKEQ. V was trimmed by 4 bases and J by 0 bases, leaving 15 bases between them. This CDR3 has 16 residues. The rearrangement links TRBV4-2 to TRBJ1-1; D may be TRBD1 (5 bases). The sample was peripheral blood. The receptor comes from an elderly man with acute or convalescent COVID-19. Here the CDR3 reads CASSRGLRDLNTEAFF. The DNA for the CDR3 is TGTGCCAGCAGCCGGGGCTTAAGGGATCTGAACACTGAAGCTTTCTTT.